These 16 T cell receptor beta chains came from one sample sequenced in a study of blood T cell repertoires in COVID-19. TCRdb's copy holds only in-frame clones and misses some; the assay was immunoSEQ multiplex PCR. The sample yields 150,000 to 200,000 clones, more than 75% seen once. Sequencing was performed on PBMCs or T cells enriched from blood (not recorded which). Source of these receptors: a woman aged 45-59 years with acute COVID-19.

This chain connects TRBV6-5 to TRBJ1-5; D gene unclear. Germline values: CDR1 MNHEY, CDR2 SVGAGI. V was shortened by 2 bases and J by 7 bases, with 9 bases between the two germline ends. The CDR3 length is 13 residues. The CDR3 nucleotides read TGTGCCAGCAGTTACAGGGAGGGACAGCCCCAGCATTTT. Residues: CASSYREGQPQHF.

The rearrangement uses TRBV30 and TRBJ1-2; the D is unclear. V gave up 3 bases and J gave up 4 bases, with 9 bases separating them. Germline V lookup: CDR1 GTSNPN, CDR2 SVGIG (reference sequence). This CDR3 is built from 12 residues. CDR3 region: CAWSQFFYGYTF. CDR3 in DNA: TGTGCCTGGAGCCAGTTTTTCTATGGCTACACCTTC.

V gene TRBV5-1 combines with J gene TRBJ2-5; D uncertain. Germline assignment: CDR1 SGHRS and CDR2 YFSETQ. CDR3 size: 12 residues. V shed 6 bases and J shed 0 bases, with 6 bases lying between them. In DNA, the CDR3 is TGCGCCAGCACCCCCGACCAAGAGACCCAGTACTTC. Protein sequence: CASTPDQETQYF.

The chain uses TRBV5-4 and TRBJ1-2; 7 positions agree with TRBD1. Germline V CDR1 and CDR2: SGHNT, YYREEE (reference sequence). The trim removed 0 bases at V and 8 bases at J, leaving 7 bases unmatched. The length of the CDR3 is 14 residues. CDR3 nucleotides: TGTGCCAGCAGCTTGGAACAGGGGTTGGGCGGCTACACCTTC. It is translated as CASSLEQGLGGYTF.

The chain carries TRBV5-8 and TRBJ1-3; D may be TRBD1 (5 bases). Deletions cut 4 bases from V and 4 bases from J, with 15 bases between. This CDR3 has 15 amino acids. In germline, CDR1 is SGHTS, CDR2 YDEGEE. The CDR3 loop is CASSLFGGYGNTIYF. The CDR3 region has the DNA TGTGCCAGCAGCCTATTTGGGGGGTACGGAAACACCATATATTTT.

J is TRBJ1-3 and V is TRBV6-6, with 7 bases aligning to TRBD1. V lost 6 bases to trimming and J lost 1 base; unmatched junction nucleotides: 6. In germline, CDR1 is MNHNY, CDR2 SVGAGI (reference sequence). The CDR3 is made up of 15 amino acids. CDR3 residues: CASSDRVGSGNTIYF. The CDR3, as DNA: TGTGCCAGCAGCGACAGGGTCGGGTCTGGAAACACCATATATTTT.

This chain connects TRBV29-1 to TRBJ1-5; a weak D match, TRBD1 (5 bases). Germline CDR1 is SQVTM and CDR2 is ANQGSEA. There are 12 residues in the CDR3. Trimming pared 7 bases from V and 6 bases from J, leaving 13 bases between. The CDR3: CSAGGGTQPQHF. Here the CDR3 DNA reads TGCAGCGCTGGGGGGGGGACTCAGCCCCAGCATTTT.

The gene calls are TRBV5-1 and TRBJ2-3, with 8 positions matching TRBD2. The CDR3 covers 13 residues. After removal of 4 bases from V and 6 bases from J, the junction contained 4 bases not matched to a gene. CDR1 SGHRS and CDR2 YFSETQ come from the germline V gene. The CDR3 loop reads CASSPGLADTQYF. The CDR3 bases are TGCGCCAGCAGCCCCGGACTAGCTGATACGCAGTATTTT.

V usage is TRBV4-3 and J usage is TRBJ1-1, with TRBD1 identical over 9 bases. The V segment lost 3 bases and the J segment 10 bases; nucleotides outside the gene matches: 6. CDR1 and CDR2 (germline): LGHNA, YSLEER. The CDR3 covers 13 residues. Here the CDR3 DNA reads TGCGCCAGCAGCCAGGAACCGGGACAGGGAGCTTTCTTT. This sequence encodes CASSQEPGQGAFF.

The chain links TRBV3-1 (or the pseudogene TRBV3-2) to TRBJ1-6; 9 nucleotides line up with TRBD1. This CDR3 has 14 amino acids. Per germline, CDR1 LGHDT and CDR2 YNNKEL (reference sequence). Trimming at V came to 3 bases and at J to 10 bases, leaving 4 bases not matched to a gene. DNA for the CDR3: TGTGCCAGCAGCCAGGGACAGGGTGTGTCACCCCTCCACTTT. It encodes CASSQGQGVSPLHF.

The chain uses TRBV28 and TRBJ1-5, with D tentatively TRBD1 (6 bases). Trimming cost V 4 bases and J 9 bases, with 22 bases left between them. Germline V CDR1 and CDR2: MDHEN, SYDVKM. The CDR3 runs to 16 residues. CDR3 amino acids: CASSSHPGQLGRPQHF. The CDR3 region has the DNA TGTGCCAGCAGTTCCCACCCCGGACAGTTGGGAAGGCCCCAGCATTTT.

The chain employs TRBV5-5 and TRBJ1-2; maybe TRBD1 (5 bases). The CDR3 is 14 residues long. From germline, CDR1 is SGHKS and CDR2 YYEKEE (reference sequence). V lost 4 bases to trimming and J lost 5 bases, with 15 bases between them. For the CDR3, the DNA is TGTGCCAGCAGCGGGCGGACGGGGGATTATGGCTACACCTTC. Protein sequence: CASSGRTGDYGYTF. Variable domain in full (rest from reference TRBV5-5 and TRBJ1-2): DAGVTQSPTHLIKTRGQQVTLRCSPISGHKSVSWYQQVLGQGPQFIFQYYEKEERGRGNFPDRFSARQFPNYSSELNVNALLLGDSALYLCASSGRTGDYGYTFGSGTRLTVV.

This clone was counted a few times. The chain uses TRBV28 and TRBJ2-1; D may be TRBD1 (5 bases). This CDR3 comprises 16 residues. The germline V gene has CDR1 MDHEN and CDR2 SYDVKM. Trimming pared 5 bases from V and 3 bases from J, leaving 17 bases between. CDR3 DNA sequence: TGTGCCAGCAGTGCAGAAGGAAGGGGAAACTACAATGAGCAGTTCTTC. As protein: CASSAEGRGNYNEQFF.

Of note for this clone: Different DNA sequences within this sample yield the same CDR3. The CDR3 sequence is CASSITALNTEAFF. The CDR3 DNA follows: TGTGCCAGTAGTATAACAGCCTTGAACACTGAAGCTTTCTTT. V gene TRBV19 combines with J gene TRBJ1-1; the D is unclear. Germline V gives CDR1 LNHDA, CDR2 SQIVND (reference sequence). V shed 2 bases and J shed 0 bases, with 7 bases lying between them. The CDR3 runs to 14 residues.

V and J are TRBV7-3 and TRBJ2-3; 10 bases match TRBD2. Trimming at V came to 5 bases and at J to 3 bases, leaving 5 bases not matched to a gene. The CDR3 has 15 residues. Germline V gene sequence: CDR1 SGHTA, CDR2 FQGTGA. CDR3 loop: CASSPSGGATDTQYF. CDR3 DNA: TGTGCCAGCAGCCCGAGCGGGGGGGCGACAGATACGCAGTATTTT.

The rearrangement joins TRBV19 to TRBJ2-5; maybe TRBD1 (6 bases). V lost 4 bases to trimming and J lost 3 bases, with 9 bases between them. In germline, CDR1 is LNHDA, CDR2 SQIVND (reference sequence). The CDR3 extends over 13 amino acids. The CDR3 nucleotides read TGTGCCAGTAGTAACAGGGAAGAAGAGACCCAGTACTTC. The encoded protein is CASSNREEETQYF.